One sample yielded the 28 T cell receptor beta chains listed below, sequenced in a study of PD-L1 blockade in urothelial cancer. Time point: pretreatment peripheral blood. Sequencing used immunoSEQ multiplex PCR; TCRdb keeps in-frame clones, though not all of them. The table has about 50,000 clones, 85% to 90% seen once. Sequenced here: PBMCs, sampled around atezolizumab (anti-PD-L1) treatment. Receptor source: a man between 60 and 70 years old with urothelial cancer.

A single count supports this clone. The chain is built from TRBV6-1 and TRBJ1-4; no firm D call. Germline assignment: CDR1 MNHNS and CDR2 SASEGT. The CDR3 loop spans 15 amino acids. With 3 bases removed from V and 5 bases from J, the gap between germline ends came to 13 bases. CDR3 protein: CASSDNWGANEKLFF. Written as DNA, the CDR3 is TGTGCCAGCAGTGATAATTGGGGAGCGAATGAAAAACTGTTTTTT.

This clone was detected once. The chain carries TRBV27 and TRBJ1-1; D is perhaps TRBD1 (5 bases). Trimming removed 3 bases at V and 1 base at J, with 6 bases between. Germline CDR1 is MNHEY and CDR2 is SMNVEV (reference sequence). The CDR3 loop spans 13 amino acids. The CDR3 sequence is CASSFRENTEAFF. The CDR3, as DNA: TGTGCCAGCAGTTTCAGGGAGAACACTGAAGCTTTCTTT.

The rearrangement links TRBV9 to TRBJ2-2, with unresolved D. Germline lookup yields CDR1 SGDLS and CDR2 YYNGEE. The CDR3 has 14 residues. Trimming removed 0 bases from V and 6 bases from J, with 9 bases in between. The DNA for the CDR3 is TGTGCCAGCAGCGTAGGTCCAGAGGCCGGGGAGCTGTTTTTT. Its protein is CASSVGPEAGELFF.

The chain couples TRBV30 to TRBJ2-6, with D tentatively TRBD1 (6 bases). The germline gives CDR1 GTSNPN, CDR2 SVGIG (reference sequence). V was clipped by 7 bases and J by 0 bases, with 10 bases between them. This CDR3 has 14 amino acids. The CDR3 DNA follows: TGTGCCTCGACACAGGGCTCTGGGGCCAACGTCCTGACTTTC. Protein sequence: CASTQGSGANVLTF.

This clone was recorded a few times. J is TRBJ2-3 and V is TRBV5-1, with D possibly matching TRBD2 (5 bases). The germline CDR1 and CDR2 sequences are SGHRS and YFSETQ. CDR3 length equals 15 residues. Trimming shortened V by 0 bases and J by 2 bases, and 10 bases separated the two germline ends. For the CDR3, the DNA is TGCGCCAGCAGCTTGGCCTCGGGGAACACAGATACGCAGTATTTT. This codes for CASSLASGNTDTQYF.

This clone was observed a single time. The rearrangement links TRBV5-1 to TRBJ2-1; TRBD2 matches 9 bases. Trimming removed 0 bases from V and 7 bases from J; junction bases left unmatched: 11. The CDR3 is 17 amino acids. CDR1 SGHRS and CDR2 YFSETQ come from the germline V gene. The CDR3 spells CASSLVRREGLVNEQFF. The CDR3 DNA reads as TGCGCCAGCAGCTTGGTCCGGCGGGAGGGTCTGGTTAATGAGCAGTTCTTC.

This clone was observed a few times. The V gene is TRBV7-2, the J gene TRBJ2-5; D may be TRBD2 (6 bases). V was cut by 1 base and J by 2 bases, with 14 bases left in between. In germline, CDR1 is SGHTA, CDR2 FQGNSA. The CDR3 is 16 residues long. The CDR3 spells CASSLGVGRTQETQYF. The CDR3 nucleotides read TGTGCCAGCAGCTTAGGTGTCGGGAGAACACAAGAGACCCAGTACTTC.

This chain joins TRBV21-1 and TRBJ1-1; the table's TRBD1 call for D was not verified on the DNA. TRBV21-1 is an annotated pseudogene. The CDR3 runs 15 residues. The CDR3 bases are TGTGCCAGCAGCGGGGACAGGGGGCCGGACACTGAAGCTTTCTTT. This encodes CASSGDRGPDTEAFF.

This rearrangement joins TRBV9 to TRBJ1-2; 9 nucleotides match TRBD1. Germline V gene lookup returns CDR1 SGDLS and CDR2 YYNGEE. The V segment lost 4 bases and the J segment 8 bases; nucleotides outside the gene matches: 6. The CDR3 loop spans 13 amino acids. This CDR3 is CASSPGQGYGYTF. Here the CDR3 DNA reads TGTGCCAGCAGCCCGGGACAGGGCTACGGCTACACCTTC. The full variable domain, rest sourced from reference TRBV9 and TRBJ1-2, is DSGVTQTPKHLITATGQRVTLRCSPRSGDLSVYWYQQSLDQGLQFLIQYYNGEERAKGNILERFSAQQFPDLHSELNLSSLELGDSALYFCASSPGQGYGYTFGSGTRLTVV.

The rearrangement uses TRBV7-9 and TRBJ1-1; 9 bases fit TRBD1. CDR1 SEHNR and CDR2 FQNEAQ come from the germline V gene (reference sequence). This CDR3 contains 13 residues. V lost 0 bases and J lost 11; bases outside the gene matches: 4. CDR3 protein: CASSLARTGVAFF. In DNA, the CDR3 is TGTGCCAGCAGCTTAGCCCGGACAGGGGTGGCTTTCTTT.

This clone was detected only once. V and J are TRBV5-4 and TRBJ2-7; D may be TRBD2 (5 bases). Trimming left V 3 bases short and J 2 bases short, with 15 bases between. Germline V lookup: CDR1 SGHNT, CDR2 YYREEE (reference sequence). CDR3 length: 15 residues. For the CDR3, the DNA is TGTGCCAGCAGCTATGGAGTCGGGGAGACCTACGAGCAGTACTTC. This encodes CASSYGVGETYEQYF.

This chain uses TRBV7-2 with TRBJ1-4, with 10 bases aligning to TRBD1. The CDR3 has 15 amino acids. From germline, CDR1 is SGHTA and CDR2 FQGNSA. V shed 5 bases and J 10 bases; nucleotides not matched to a gene: 10. CDR3: CASSRPTGGPLKLFF. The DNA for the CDR3 is TGTGCCAGCAGCAGACCGACAGGGGGCCCATTAAAACTGTTTTTT.

The V gene is TRBV5-8, the J gene TRBJ1-6, with D possibly TRBD1 on 5 matching bases. V lost 5 bases and J lost 2, with 14 bases in between. In germline, CDR1 is SGHTS, CDR2 YDEGEE. This CDR3 is built from 16 residues. CDR3: CASSFQQDTYNSPLHF. Written as DNA, the CDR3 is TGTGCCAGCAGTTTTCAACAGGACACCTATAATTCACCCCTCCACTTT. Filled out from reference TRBV5-8 and TRBJ1-6, the complete variable domain reads EAGVTQSPTHLIKTRGQQATLRCSPISGHTSVYWYQQALGLGLQFLLWYDEGEERNRGNFPPRFSGRQFPNYSSELNVNALELEDSALYLCASSFQQDTYNSPLHFGNGTRLTVT.

A few counts support this clone. The chain is built from TRBV25-1 and TRBJ1-1; D not resolved. The CDR3 totals 11 residues. V dropped 10 bases and J dropped 5 bases, with 11 bases sitting between them. CDR1 and CDR2 (germline): MGHDK, SYGVNS. The CDR3: CATELRTEAFF. For the CDR3, the DNA is TGTGCCACCGAGCTACGGACTGAAGCTTTCTTT.

J is TRBJ1-2 and V is TRBV30; D is undetermined. This CDR3 has 12 amino acids. Trimming left V 4 bases short and J 5 bases short, with 11 bases between. Germline-derived CDR1 and CDR2 are GTSNPN and SVGIG (reference sequence). The CDR3 loop is CAWTPGGYGYTF. As DNA, the CDR3 is TGTGCCTGGACCCCAGGAGGATATGGCTACACCTTC.

V gene TRBV27 combines with J gene TRBJ2-7; D perhaps matches TRBD1 (6 bases). From germline, CDR1 is MNHEY and CDR2 SMNVEV (reference sequence). This CDR3 has 13 residues. V was clipped by 3 bases and J by 4 bases, with 10 bases between them. As DNA, the CDR3 is TGTGCCAGCAGTTTCGGCAGGGGTTACGAGCAGTACTTC. It specifies CASSFGRGYEQYF.

The rearrangement joins TRBV18 to TRBJ1-1; D unresolved. In germline, CDR1 is KGHSH, CDR2 LQKENI. This CDR3 has 15 residues. V was shortened by 2 bases and J by 0 bases, with 10 bases between the two germline ends. The CDR3 DNA reads as TGTGCCAGCTCACCATCGAGGAACATGAACACTGAAGCTTTCTTT. Protein: CASSPSRNMNTEAFF.

The chain combines TRBV30 with TRBJ2-3, with a weak D call TRBD2 (5 bases). V shed 1 base and J shed 2 bases, with 10 bases lying between them. CDR3 size: 14 residues. Germline V gene lookup returns CDR1 GTSNPN and CDR2 SVGIG (reference sequence). CDR3 residues: CAWSAGKSTDTQYF. The CDR3 nucleotides are TGTGCCTGGAGTGCCGGGAAGTCCACAGATACGCAGTATTTT. The variable domain in full, completed from reference TRBV30 and TRBJ2-3, reads SQTIHQWPATLVQPVGSPLSLECTVEGTSNPNLYWYRQAAGRGLQLLFYSVGIGQISSEVPQNLSASRPQDRQFILSSKKLLLSDSGFYLCAWSAGKSTDTQYFGPGTRLTVL.

The gene calls are TRBV18 and TRBJ2-7; TRBD1 agrees at 7 bases. Looked up from germline, CDR1 is KGHSH and CDR2 is LQKENI. The trim removed 3 bases at V and 5 bases at J, leaving 22 bases unmatched. This CDR3 contains 19 residues. The CDR3 is CASSPLPLDRDASTDEQYF. The CDR3 DNA sequence: TGTGCCAGCTCACCCCTCCCCCTAGACAGGGACGCGAGTACTGACGAGCAGTACTTC.

The chain employs TRBV5-1 and TRBJ2-7, with 7 bases that match TRBD1. In germline, CDR1 is SGHRS, CDR2 YFSETQ. Losses at the gene ends were 1 base for V and 6 bases for J; bases not matched to a gene: 7. The CDR3 extends over 14 amino acids. The CDR3 spells CASSLRDRVLEQYF. The DNA of the CDR3 is TGCGCCAGCAGCTTGAGAGACAGGGTTCTCGAGCAGTACTTC.

V is TRBV30 and J is TRBJ1-6; D not certain. The germline CDR1 and CDR2 sequences are GTSNPN and SVGIG (reference sequence). V lost 0 bases and J lost 0, with 6 bases in between. CDR3 size: 15 residues. DNA of the CDR3: TGTGCCTGGAGTGTACCCAGCTCCTATAATTCACCCCTCCACTTT. Encoded protein: CAWSVPSSYNSPLHF.

This sequence joins TRBV7-9 and TRBJ2-3, with 10 bases identical to TRBD2. The CDR3 contains 18 residues. From germline, CDR1 is SEHNR and CDR2 FQNEAQ (reference sequence). V was clipped by 3 bases and J by 3 bases; unmatched bases: 12. The CDR3 loop is CASSFGLGSGGKTDTQYF. CDR3 sequence (DNA): TGTGCCAGCAGCTTTGGCTTGGGTAGCGGGGGGAAGACAGATACGCAGTATTTT.

The rearrangement joins TRBV5-4 to TRBJ2-5, with D perhaps TRBD2 (5 bases). The CDR3 consists of 15 residues. Germline loops: CDR1 SGHNT, CDR2 YYREEE (reference sequence). V was cut by 2 bases and J by 7 bases, with 18 bases left in between. The CDR3 loop is CASSFGFLDGVTQYF. CDR3 nucleotide sequence: TGTGCCAGCAGCTTTGGATTTCTCGACGGGGTGACCCAGTACTTC.

The chain recombines TRBV27 with TRBJ1-3; a possible D gene is TRBD1 (5 bases). From germline, CDR1 is MNHEY and CDR2 SMNVEV (reference sequence). This CDR3 has 16 amino acids. The V and J ends lost 3 bases and 4 bases respectively, with 16 bases between them. CDR3: CASSLTVSQIGNTIYF. CDR3 DNA sequence: TGTGCCAGCAGTTTGACAGTTAGCCAAATCGGAAACACCATATATTTT.

This clone occurred once. DNA for the CDR3: TGTGCCAGCAGCCGGACTAGCGGGAAGCAAGAGACCCAGTACTTC. It translates to CASSRTSGKQETQYF. The V call is TRBV5-4, the J call TRBJ2-5, with 12 bases aligning to TRBD2. The V gene end was trimmed by 4 bases and the J gene end by 2 bases; junction bases not matched to a gene: 3. The germline CDR1 and CDR2 sequences are SGHNT and YYREEE (reference sequence). This CDR3 region has 15 residues.

The chain couples TRBV11-1 to TRBJ2-5; perhaps TRBD2 as D (6 bases). V was cut by 1 base and J by 0 bases, with 12 bases left in between. Germline loops: CDR1 SGHAT, CDR2 FQDESV (reference sequence). The CDR3 length is 16 residues. The CDR3 sequence is CASSLVGTWYQETQYF. CDR3 DNA: TGTGCCAGCAGCTTAGTCGGGACTTGGTACCAAGAGACCCAGTACTTC.

The rearrangement joins TRBV14 to TRBJ2-2; D possibly corresponds to TRBD2 (5 bases). The CDR3 extends over 15 amino acids. Germline-derived CDR1 and CDR2 are SGHDN and FVKESK. V was clipped by 4 bases and J by 0 bases, with 9 bases between them. The CDR3 spells CASSRRGPNTGELFF. The CDR3 region has the DNA TGTGCCAGCAGCCGAAGAGGGCCGAACACCGGGGAGCTGTTTTTT.

The V and J genes are TRBV14 and TRBJ1-2; D might be TRBD1 (5 bases). Germline CDR1 SGHDN, CDR2 FVKESK. This CDR3 comprises 13 residues. The V gene lost 1 base and the J gene lost 2 bases, with 5 bases spanning the gap. The CDR3 bases are TGTGCCAGCAGCCAAGCAGGGAACTATGGCTACACCTTC. Translation: CASSQAGNYGYTF.